These 4 T cell receptor beta chains were all obtained from the same sample, sequenced in a study of blood T cell repertoires in COVID-19. Profiling relied on immunoSEQ multiplex PCR, and the TCRdb table lists in-frame clones only, not all of them. The sample yields approximately 180,000 clones, 70% to 90% seen once. Sample: peripheral blood. The receptors were gathered from a person aged 70 to 85 with COVID-19, enrolled during active disease.

The gene calls are TRBV2 and TRBJ2-1; D possibly corresponds to TRBD2 (7 bases). The CDR3 consists of 16 residues. Trimming stripped 1 base from V and 6 bases from J, with 16 bases between. The germline V gene has CDR1 SNHLY and CDR2 FYNNEI. The CDR3 DNA reads as TGTGCCAGCAGTGAAGTTGTCGGGGGAGGGGGCAATGAGCAGTTCTTC. This sequence encodes CASSEVVGGGGNEQFF.

The V gene is TRBV6-5, the J gene TRBJ1-2; D might be TRBD1 (5 bases). Deletions cut 0 bases from V and 7 bases from J, with 9 bases between. The germline V gene has CDR1 MNHEY and CDR2 SVGAGI. The CDR3 has 13 residues. CDR3 in DNA: TGTGCCAGCAGTTACTCGACCAGGGTTGGCTACACCTTC. Amino acid sequence: CASSYSTRVGYTF.

This clone was seen a single time. The V gene is TRBV27, the J gene TRBJ1-6; D perhaps matches TRBD1 (5 bases). From germline, CDR1 is MNHEY and CDR2 SMNVEV (reference sequence). The CDR3 totals 14 residues. Deletions cut 5 bases from V and 4 bases from J, with 9 bases between. The CDR3 reads CASSLRQYNSPLHF. The DNA for the CDR3 is TGTGCCAGCAGTCTACGACAGTATAATTCACCCCTCCACTTT.

The V call is TRBV28, the J call TRBJ1-5; TRBD1 might be the D (5 bases). This CDR3 has 14 residues. Germline values: CDR1 MDHEN, CDR2 SYDVKM. Trimming removed 4 bases from V and 7 bases from J, with 14 bases in between. The CDR3 bases are TGTGCCAGCAGTTCCCCAGGGAAAAGACAGCCCCAGCATTTT. Translated: CASSSPGKRQPQHF.